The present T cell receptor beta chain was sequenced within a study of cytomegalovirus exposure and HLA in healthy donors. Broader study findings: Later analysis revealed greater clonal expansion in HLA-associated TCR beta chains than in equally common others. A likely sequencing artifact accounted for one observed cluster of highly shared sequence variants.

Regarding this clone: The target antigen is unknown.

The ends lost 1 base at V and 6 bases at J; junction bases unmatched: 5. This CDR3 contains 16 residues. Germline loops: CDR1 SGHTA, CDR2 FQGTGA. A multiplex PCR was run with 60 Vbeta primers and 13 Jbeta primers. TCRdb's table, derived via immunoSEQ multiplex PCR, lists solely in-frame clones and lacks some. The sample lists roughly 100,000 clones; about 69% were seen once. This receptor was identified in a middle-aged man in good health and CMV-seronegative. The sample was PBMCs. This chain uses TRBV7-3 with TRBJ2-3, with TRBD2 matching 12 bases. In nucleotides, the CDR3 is TGTGCCAGCAGCTTAAATCCTAGCGGGGGGGCCGATACGCAGTATTTT. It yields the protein CASSLNPSGGADTQYF.